This T cell receptor beta chain came from a study of CD8 T cells in ankylosing spondylitis. Libraries for TCR beta were made by quantitative 5'-RACE with molecular barcodes. TCRdb reanalysed the 5' RACE reads using MiXCR and keeps one entry per CDR3 protein. The repertoire holds about 440,000 distinct CDR3 sequences, 15% to 20% seen once, with just over 1% in the top ten. The study's findings and limits: Characteristic of ankylosing spondylitis blood, it appeared, was a TCR beta motif comprising 7 to 9 highly homologous variants. Within matched ankylosing spondylitis synovial fluid, disease-linked clones were reportedly significantly enriched. A CD8+ phenotype characterized the disease-linked clones, which were relatively rare in peripheral blood.

Germline V CDR1 and CDR2: SGDLS, YYNGEE. This CDR3 region has 21 residues. V lost 1 base, J lost 0 bases, and 26 bases lay in between. About this clonotype itself: Its antigen is unidentified.

J is TRBJ1-5 and V is TRBV9, with D possibly matching TRBD1 (6 bases). Sequenced material: blood, either unsorted or a sorted T cell fraction (not recorded which). The clonotype comes from a male donor with ankylosing spondylitis. The CDR3 DNA follows: TGTGCCAGCAGCGTAACGTCACCGGTAGGACAGATGAACTATAGCAATCAGCCCCAGCATTTT. Translated: CASSVTSPVGQMNYSNQPQHF.